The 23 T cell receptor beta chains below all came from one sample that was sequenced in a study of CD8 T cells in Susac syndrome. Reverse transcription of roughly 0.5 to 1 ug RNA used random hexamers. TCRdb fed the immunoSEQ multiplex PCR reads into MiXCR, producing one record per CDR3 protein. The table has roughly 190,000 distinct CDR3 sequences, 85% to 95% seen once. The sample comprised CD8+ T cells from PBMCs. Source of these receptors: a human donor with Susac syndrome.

Written as DNA, the CDR3 is TGTGCCAGCAGTTACGACAACTACGAGCAGTACTTC. The encoded protein is CASSYDNYEQYF. The rearrangement uses TRBV6-5 and TRBJ2-7; D is unresolved. The germline V and J ends were trimmed by 2 bases and 3 bases, with 5 bases remaining between them. Germline loops: CDR1 MNHEY, CDR2 SVGAGI. This CDR3 comprises 12 residues.

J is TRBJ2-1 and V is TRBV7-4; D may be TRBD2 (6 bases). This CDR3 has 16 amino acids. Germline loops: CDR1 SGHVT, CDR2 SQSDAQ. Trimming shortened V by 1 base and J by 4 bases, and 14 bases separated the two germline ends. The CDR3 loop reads CASSLGGRPLYNEQFF. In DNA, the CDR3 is TGTGCCAGCAGCTTAGGGGGGAGGCCCCTTTACAATGAGCAGTTCTTC.

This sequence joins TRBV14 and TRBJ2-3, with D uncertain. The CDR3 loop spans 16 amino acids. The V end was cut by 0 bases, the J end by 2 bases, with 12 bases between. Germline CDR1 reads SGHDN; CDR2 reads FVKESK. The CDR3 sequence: CASSQDFTSYTDTQYF. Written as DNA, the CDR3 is TGTGCCAGCAGCCAAGATTTTACCAGCTACACAGATACGCAGTATTTT.

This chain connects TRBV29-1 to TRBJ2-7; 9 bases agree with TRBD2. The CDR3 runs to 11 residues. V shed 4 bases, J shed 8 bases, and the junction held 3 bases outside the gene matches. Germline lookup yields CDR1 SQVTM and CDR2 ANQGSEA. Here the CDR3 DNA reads TGCAGCGTTGTGCGGGGGGGGCAGCAGTACTTC. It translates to CSVVRGGQQYF.

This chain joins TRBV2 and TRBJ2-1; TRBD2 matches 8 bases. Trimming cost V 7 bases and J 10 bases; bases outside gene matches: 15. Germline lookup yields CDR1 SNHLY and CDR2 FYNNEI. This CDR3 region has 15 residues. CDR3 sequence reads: CASTFVGLAAGEQFF. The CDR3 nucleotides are TGTGCCAGCACCTTTGTAGGACTAGCCGCGGGCGAGCAGTTCTTC.

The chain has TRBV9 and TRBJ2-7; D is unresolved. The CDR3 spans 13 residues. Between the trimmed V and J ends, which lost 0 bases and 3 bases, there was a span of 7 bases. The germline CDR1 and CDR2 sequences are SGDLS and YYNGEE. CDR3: CASSVEEDYEQYF. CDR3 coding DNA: TGTGCCAGCAGCGTAGAAGAAGACTACGAGCAGTACTTC.

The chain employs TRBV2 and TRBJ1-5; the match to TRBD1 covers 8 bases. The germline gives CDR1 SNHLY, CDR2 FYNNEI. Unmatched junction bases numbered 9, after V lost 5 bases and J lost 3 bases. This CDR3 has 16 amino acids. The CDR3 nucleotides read TGTGCCAGCAGTCCAATAGGACAGGGCTTCAATCAGCCCCAGCATTTT. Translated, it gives CASSPIGQGFNQPQHF. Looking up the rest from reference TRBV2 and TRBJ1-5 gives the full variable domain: EPEVTQTPSHQVTQMGQEVILRCVPISNHLYFYWYRQILGQKVEFLVSFYNNEISEKSEIFDDQFSVERPDGSNFTLKIRSTKLEDSAMYFCASSPIGQGFNQPQHFGDGTRLSIL.

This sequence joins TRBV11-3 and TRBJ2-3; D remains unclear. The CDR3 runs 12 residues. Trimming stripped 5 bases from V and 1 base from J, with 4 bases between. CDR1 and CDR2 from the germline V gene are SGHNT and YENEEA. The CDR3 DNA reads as TGTGCCAGCAGCGGGCGCACAGATACGCAGTATTTT. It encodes CASSGRTDTQYF.

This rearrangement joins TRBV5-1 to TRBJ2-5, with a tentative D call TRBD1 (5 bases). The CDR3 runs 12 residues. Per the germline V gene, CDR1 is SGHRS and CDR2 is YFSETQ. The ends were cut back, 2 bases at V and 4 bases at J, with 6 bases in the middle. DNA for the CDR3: TGCGCCAGCAGCTTTGACAGAGAGACCCAGTACTTC. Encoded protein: CASSFDRETQYF.

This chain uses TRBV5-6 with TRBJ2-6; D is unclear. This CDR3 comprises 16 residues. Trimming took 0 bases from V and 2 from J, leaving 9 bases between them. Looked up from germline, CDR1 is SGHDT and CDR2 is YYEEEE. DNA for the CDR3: TGTGCCAGCAGCTTGGAGTCGGAGACTGGGGCCAACGTCCTGACTTTC. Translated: CASSLESETGANVLTF.

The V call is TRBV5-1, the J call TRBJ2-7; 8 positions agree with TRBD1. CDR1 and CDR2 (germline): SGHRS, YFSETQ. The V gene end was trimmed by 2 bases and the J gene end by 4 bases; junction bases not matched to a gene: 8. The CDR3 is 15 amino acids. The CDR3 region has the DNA TGCGCCAGCAGCTTTACCGGACAGGGTCAGTACGAGCAGTACTTC. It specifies CASSFTGQGQYEQYF. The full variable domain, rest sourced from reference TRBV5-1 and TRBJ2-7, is KAGVTQTPRYLIKTRGQQVTLSCSPISGHRSVSWYQQTPGQGLQFLFEYFSETQRNKGNFPGRFSGRQFSNSRSEMNVSTLELGDSALYLCASSFTGQGQYEQYFGPGTRLTVT.

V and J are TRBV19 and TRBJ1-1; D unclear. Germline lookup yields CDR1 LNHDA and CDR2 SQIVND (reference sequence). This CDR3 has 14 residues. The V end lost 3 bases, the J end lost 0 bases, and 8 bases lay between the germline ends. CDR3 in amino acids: CASSIGSMNTEAFF. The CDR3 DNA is TGTGCCAGTAGTATCGGGAGCATGAACACTGAAGCTTTCTTT. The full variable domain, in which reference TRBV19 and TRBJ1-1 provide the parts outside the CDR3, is DGGITQSPKYLFRKEGQNVTLSCEQNLNHDAMYWYRQDPGQGLRLIYYSQIVNDFQKGDIAEGYSVSREKKESFPLTVTSAQKNPTAFYLCASSIGSMNTEAFFGQGTRLTVV.

CDR3 sequence: CASSLRGQRNYGYTF. The CDR3 DNA is TGTGCCAGCAGTTTACGGGGACAGAGAAACTATGGCTACACCTTC. The chain is built from TRBV12-3 or TRBV12-4 and TRBJ1-2; 7 bases are a match to TRBD1. V dropped 2 bases and J dropped 2; count of bases not matched to a gene: 5. This CDR3 has 15 amino acids.

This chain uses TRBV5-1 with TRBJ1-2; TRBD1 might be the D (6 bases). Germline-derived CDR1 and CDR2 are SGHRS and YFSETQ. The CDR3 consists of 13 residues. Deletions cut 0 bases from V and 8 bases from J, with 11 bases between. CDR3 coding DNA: TGCGCCAGCAGCTTGGCCACAGGGACAGGCTACACCTTC. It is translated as CASSLATGTGYTF.

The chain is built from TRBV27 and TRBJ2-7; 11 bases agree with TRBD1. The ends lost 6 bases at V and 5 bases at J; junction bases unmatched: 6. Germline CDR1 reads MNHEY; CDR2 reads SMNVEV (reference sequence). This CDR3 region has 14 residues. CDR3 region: CASSWDRGRDEQYF. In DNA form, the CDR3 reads TGTGCCAGCAGCTGGGACAGGGGGAGAGACGAGCAGTACTTC.

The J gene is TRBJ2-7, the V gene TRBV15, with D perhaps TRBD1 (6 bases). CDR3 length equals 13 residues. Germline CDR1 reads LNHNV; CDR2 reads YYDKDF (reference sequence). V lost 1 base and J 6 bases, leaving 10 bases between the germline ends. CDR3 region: CATSRADSAEQYF. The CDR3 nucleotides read TGTGCCACCAGCAGAGCGGACAGCGCCGAGCAGTACTTC. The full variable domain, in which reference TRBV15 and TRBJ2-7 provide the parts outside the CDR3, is DAMVIQNPRYQVTQFGKPVTLSCSQTLNHNVMYWYQQKSSQAPKLLFHYYDKDFNNEADTPDNFQSRRPNTSFCFLDIRSPGLGDTAMYLCATSRADSAEQYFGPGTRLTVT.

CDR3 amino acids: CASSYSLEEVTDTQYF. The CDR3 coding sequence is TGTGCCAGCAGTTACTCCCTCGAAGAGGTTACAGATACGCAGTATTTT. The genes are TRBV6-5 and TRBJ2-3; no firm D call. The CDR3 totals 16 residues. Deletions cut 0 bases from V and 3 bases from J, with 13 bases between. Germline V CDR1 and CDR2: MNHEY, SVGAGI.

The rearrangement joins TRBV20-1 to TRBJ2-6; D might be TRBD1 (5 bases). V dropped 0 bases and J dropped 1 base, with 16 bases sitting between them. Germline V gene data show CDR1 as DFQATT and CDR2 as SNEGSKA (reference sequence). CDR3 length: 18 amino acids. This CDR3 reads CSARDRRQPTSGANVLTF. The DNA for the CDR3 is TGCAGTGCTAGAGATAGAAGACAGCCTACTTCTGGGGCCAACGTCCTGACTTTC.

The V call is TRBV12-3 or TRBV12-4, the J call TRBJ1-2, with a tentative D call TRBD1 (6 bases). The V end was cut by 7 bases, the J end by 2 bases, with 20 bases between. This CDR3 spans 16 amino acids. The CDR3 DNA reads TGTGCCAGCATCTCTCCTTCGACAGGTTTAAACTATGGCTACACCTTC. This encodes CASISPSTGLNYGYTF.

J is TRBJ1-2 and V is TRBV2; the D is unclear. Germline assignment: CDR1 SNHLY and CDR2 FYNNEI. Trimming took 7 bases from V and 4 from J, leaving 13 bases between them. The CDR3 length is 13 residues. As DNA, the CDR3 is TGTGCCAGCACTTCTTCACAGACCTATGGCTACACCTTC. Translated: CASTSSQTYGYTF.

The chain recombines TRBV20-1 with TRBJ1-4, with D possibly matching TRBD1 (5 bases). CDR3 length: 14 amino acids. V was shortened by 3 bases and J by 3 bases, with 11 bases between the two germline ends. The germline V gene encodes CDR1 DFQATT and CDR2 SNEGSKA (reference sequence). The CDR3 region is CSASRVGANEKLFF. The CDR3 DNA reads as TGCAGTGCTAGCAGGGTTGGAGCTAATGAAAAACTGTTTTTT.

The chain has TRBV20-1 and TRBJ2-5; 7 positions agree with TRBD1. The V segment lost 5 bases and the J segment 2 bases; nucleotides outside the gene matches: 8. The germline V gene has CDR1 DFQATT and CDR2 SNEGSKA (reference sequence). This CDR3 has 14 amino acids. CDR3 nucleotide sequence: TGCAGTGCTGACGAGGGACAGCCACAAGAGACCCAGTACTTC. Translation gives CSADEGQPQETQYF.

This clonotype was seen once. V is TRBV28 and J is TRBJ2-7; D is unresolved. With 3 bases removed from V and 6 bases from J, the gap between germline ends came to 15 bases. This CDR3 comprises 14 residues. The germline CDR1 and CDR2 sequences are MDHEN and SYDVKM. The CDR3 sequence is CASSFHLSDGEQYF. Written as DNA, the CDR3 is TGTGCCAGCAGTTTTCATCTCTCGGACGGCGAGCAGTACTTC.